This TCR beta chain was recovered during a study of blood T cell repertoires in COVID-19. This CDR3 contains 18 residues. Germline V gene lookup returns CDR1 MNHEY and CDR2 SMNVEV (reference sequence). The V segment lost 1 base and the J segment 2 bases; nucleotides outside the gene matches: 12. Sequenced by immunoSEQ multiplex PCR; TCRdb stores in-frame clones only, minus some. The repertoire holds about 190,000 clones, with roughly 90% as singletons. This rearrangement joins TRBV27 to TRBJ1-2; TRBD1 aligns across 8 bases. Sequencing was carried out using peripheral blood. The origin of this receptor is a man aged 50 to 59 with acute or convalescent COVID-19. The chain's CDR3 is CASSLWPPRTGINYGYTF. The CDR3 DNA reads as TGTGCCAGCAGTTTATGGCCGCCAAGGACAGGGATCAACTATGGCTACACCTTC.